These 3 T cell receptor beta chains originate from one sample sequenced in a study of beta chain features in type 1 diabetes (dated by TCRdb to between 2018 and 2020). Overall study results and their limits: A moderate but significant shortening of TCRB CDR3 length was observed in type 1 diabetes patients in all four CD4+ subsets.

Their cognate antigens are unknown. The method behind the library was the immunoSEQ multiplex PCR assay. The High Capacity cDNA Reverse Transcription Kit was used to reverse transcribe all of the isolated RNA, meaning that expressed TCRB transcripts were what got sequenced. TCRdb provides this immuneACCESS table in a form limited to in-frame rearrangements. Some clones are lacking; in checked studies, under half of them reflect an unresolved V gene, and why the rest are absent is not known. The sample table records over 600,000 clones; about an eighth of these occur just once. The top ten hold more than 0.1% of the sample. Sequences were obtained from naive CD4+ T cells from blood. The cell subset or site label of this sample denotes: true naive CD4+ T cells. All receptors derive from a young man with type 1 diabetes.

There are a few counts of this clone. The chain is built from TRBV28 and TRBJ2-7; 9 bases align to TRBD1. The germline V gene encodes CDR1 MDHEN and CDR2 SYDVKM. After removal of 7 bases from V and 6 bases from J, the junction contained 10 bases not matched to a gene. CDR3 length equals 14 residues. In nucleotides, the CDR3 is TGTGCCAGCACCTCGGGGGACAGGGACCTCGAGCAGTACTTC. This sequence encodes CASTSGDRDLEQYF. Full variable domain (remainder filled in from reference TRBV28 and TRBJ2-7): DVKVTQSSRYLVKRTGEKVFLECVQDMDHENMFWYRQDPGLGLRLIYFSYDVKMKEKGDIPEGYSVSREKKERFSLILESASTNQTSMYLCASTSGDRDLEQYFGPGTRLTVT.

This clone was counted a few times. This chain joins TRBV12-5 and TRBJ2-5, with unresolved D. The CDR3 contains 14 residues. CDR1 and CDR2 (germline): LGHNT, FRNRAP. V was pared by 1 base and J by 5 bases, with 11 bases between. The CDR3 reads CASGLDGGRETQYF. DNA for the CDR3: TGTGCTAGTGGTTTGGATGGTGGCCGGGAGACCCAGTACTTC.

The chain combines TRBV7-2 with TRBJ2-7, with D perhaps TRBD1 (5 bases). V lost 3 bases and J 3 bases, leaving 9 bases between the germline ends. Germline values: CDR1 SGHTA, CDR2 FQGNSA. This CDR3 region has 13 residues. CDR3 region: CASSFAGNYEQYF. CDR3 nucleotide sequence: TGTGCCAGCAGCTTCGCAGGGAACTACGAGCAGTACTTC.